These T cell receptor beta chains were read from a single sample in a study of beta chain features in type 1 diabetes. Only in-frame clones appear in the TCRdb table, and some are missing; sequencing was by immunoSEQ multiplex PCR. Of about 290,000 clones detected, 7.5% to 9.5% appear once; the ten largest clones hold more than 0.8%. Material: central memory CD4+ T cells from blood. The receptors were gathered from a woman in her late teens or twenties in good health. The CDR3 runs from the conserved cysteine through the conserved F or W. Each record gives: CDR3 protein, V gene.

CAISDVGGAQETQYF,TRBV10-3
CSALGGGQETQYF,TRBV29-1
CASSLEVSPGSCFF,TRBV9
CASSLTSGTGYEQFF,TRBV7-2
CASSLGGERSNQPQHF,TRBV7-2
CASSRGLPTDTQYF,TRBV6-4
CASSYDASGANVLTF,TRBV6-5
CASKMKGGWNSPLHF,TRBV6-5
CSAAKNIQYF,TRBV20-1
CASSQLDWDEQFF,TRBV4-2
CASSQGTSADTQYF,TRBV7-9
CASSPGRDGYTF,TRBV7-2
CASSHGTIRSSYNEQFF,TRBV4-1
CASSWGTRETQYF,TRBV7-2
CASSFGIRAGRASYEQYF,TRBV2
CASSRGYGETQYF,TRBV6-6
CASSVTGLTEAFF,TRBV9
CASRSGGKDEQYF,TRBV5-1
CASSPSGGANYGYTF,TRBV6-5
CASSSRDNYGYTF,TRBV18
CASGSQMENEQFF,TRBV12-5
CASSPIIGGGNNEQFF,TRBV11-2
CASSLDSGRTDTQYF,TRBV5-1
CASSLRSIVDYNEQFF,TRBV5-5
CASSLAGTGELFF,TRBV5-4
CASSQAPRGTEAFF,TRBV4-3
CASSLAGQTYGYTF,TRBV5-1
CASSFWTGFHTF,TRBV7-3
CSVEDRNRVNEQFF,TRBV29-1
CAWSTSINRGPTNTIYF,TRBV30
CASLSRPSNTEAFF,TRBV28
CASTKDRGNYGYTF,TRBV11-2
CASSPRTSSVETQYF,TRBV5-4
CASSQEVAGTATDTQYF,TRBV4-2
CAWSVLIGNTIYF,TRBV30
CASSGGYSSEQYF,TRBV2
CASSSDTNEKLFF,TRBV5-6
CAWSPPRGVVTEAFF,TRBV30
CSVEINRGPATGELFF,TRBV29-1
CASSVGIEGSYGYTF,TRBV9
CASMTFGSPLHF,TRBV27